The 30 T cell receptor beta chains presented below share a single source sample, sequenced in a study of cytomegalovirus exposure and HLA in healthy donors. The PCR had 60 Vbeta and 13 Jbeta primers. Data came from immunoSEQ multiplex PCR; TCRdb stores just in-frame clones and leaves some out. The sample holds about 59,000 clones, about 80% seen once. Sample: PBMCs. These receptors were collected from a woman aged 40-49 years in good health and CMV-seronegative.

Notes on this clone: Other nucleotide sequences in the sample specify the same CDR3. CDR3 in DNA: TGTGCCAGCAGTTTGCGCGAGGGCTACGAGCAGTACTTC. Translating gives CASSLREGYEQYF. V is TRBV27 and J is TRBJ2-7, with a tentative D call TRBD2 (5 bases). Looked up from germline, CDR1 is MNHEY and CDR2 is SMNVEV (reference sequence). Between the trimmed V and J ends, which lost 3 bases and 3 bases, there was a span of 9 bases. The CDR3 is 13 amino acids.

The gene calls are TRBV14 and TRBJ2-1; TRBD1 agrees at 9 bases. The CDR3 is made up of 14 amino acids. The V segment lost 4 bases and the J segment 8 bases; nucleotides outside the gene matches: 6. Germline CDR1 SGHDN, CDR2 FVKESK. CDR3 DNA: TGTGCCAGCAGCCCTAGGACAGGGGAGGATGAGCAGTTCTTC. As protein: CASSPRTGEDEQFF.

CDR3 nucleotides: TGTGCCAGCAGCTTAAGTGGGGCGAGCTCCTACAATGAGCAGTTCTTC. Amino acids: CASSLSGASSYNEQFF. The chain employs TRBV7-3 and TRBJ2-1; possible D gene TRBD1, 5 bases. CDR1 is SGHTA and CDR2 is FQGTGA in the germline V gene. The CDR3 loop spans 16 amino acids. Trimming removed 1 base at V and 0 bases at J, with 10 bases between.

The gene calls are TRBV4-1 and TRBJ1-1; 8 nucleotides agree with TRBD1. After removal of 4 bases from V and 5 bases from J, the junction contained 6 bases not matched to a gene. Germline V gene sequence: CDR1 MGHRA, CDR2 YSYEKL. The CDR3 runs 14 residues. This chain's CDR3 is CASSPYRGETEAFF. CDR3 DNA: TGCGCCAGCAGCCCCTACAGGGGGGAAACTGAAGCTTTCTTT.

The rearrangement joins TRBV2 to TRBJ2-1; 11 bases line up with TRBD2. J was trimmed by 0 bases and V by 10 bases; bases with no gene match: 14. The germline V gene encodes CDR1 SNHLY and CDR2 FYNNEI. The CDR3 extends over 18 amino acids. In DNA form, the CDR3 reads TGTGCCACTTCATGGGATAGCGGGAGGGCCAGCTCCTACAATGAGCAGTTCTTC. Encoded protein: CATSWDSGRASSYNEQFF.

The chain joins TRBV9 to TRBJ2-2, with D possibly TRBD1 on 7 matching bases. Trimming left V 0 bases short and J 6 bases short, with 18 bases between. CDR3 length: 17 amino acids. Germline V CDR1 and CDR2: SGDLS, YYNGEE. CDR3 nucleotide sequence: TGTGCCAGCAGCGTAGTGGCGACAGGGAGGATTGCCGGGGAGCTGTTTTTT. Residues: CASSVVATGRIAGELFF.

The rearrangement links TRBV19 to TRBJ1-1; possibly TRBD1 for D (6 bases). The CDR3 sequence is 14 residues long. Germline CDR1 and CDR2: LNHDA and SQIVND (reference sequence). Deletions cut 5 bases from V and 5 bases from J, with 15 bases between. The CDR3 nucleotides are TGTGCCAGTAGTGTTCAGGGGATTGGTACTGAAGCTTTCTTT. It is translated as CASSVQGIGTEAFF.

CDR3 protein: CASSFVRGTEAFF. The CDR3 nucleotides read TGTGCCAGCAGTTTCGTCAGGGGCACTGAAGCTTTCTTT. J is TRBJ1-1 and V is TRBV28, with D maybe TRBD1 (6 bases). The germline V gene encodes CDR1 MDHEN and CDR2 SYDVKM. Trimming pared 3 bases from V and 4 bases from J, leaving 9 bases between. The CDR3 is made up of 13 amino acids.

This chain links TRBV4-3 with TRBJ2-1, with 9 bases lining up with TRBD2. Unmatched junction bases numbered 9, after V lost 0 bases and J lost 6 bases. The CDR3 is 17 amino acids. In germline, CDR1 is LGHNA, CDR2 YSLEER. CDR3: CASSQDLLAGSGNEQFF. The CDR3 region has the DNA TGCGCCAGCAGCCAAGATCTCCTAGCGGGATCAGGCAATGAGCAGTTCTTC.

The chain carries TRBV5-1 and TRBJ2-3; 9 bases line up with TRBD2. Trimming at V came to 5 bases and at J to 6 bases, leaving 13 bases not matched to a gene. The germline gives CDR1 SGHRS, CDR2 YFSETQ. The CDR3 is made up of 16 amino acids. CDR3 in DNA: TGCGCCAGCAGTACTAGCGGGCGGCCGATCCCGGATACGCAGTATTTT. This codes for CASSTSGRPIPDTQYF.

The CDR3 DNA reads TGTGCCAGCAGTGAGAATAGCTCACCCGCAGATACGCAGTATTTT. Its translation: CASSENSSPADTQYF. This chain connects TRBV6-4 to TRBJ2-3; D remains ambiguous. This CDR3 comprises 15 residues. The germline V gene encodes CDR1 MRHNA and CDR2 SNTAGT. V was trimmed by 3 bases and J by 4 bases, leaving 14 bases between them.

The chain is built from TRBV4-1 and TRBJ2-7; TRBD1 is a possible D gene (6 bases). Looked up from germline, CDR1 is MGHRA and CDR2 is YSYEKL. This CDR3 has 15 amino acids. V lost 1 base to trimming and J lost 2 bases, with 12 bases between them. Here the CDR3 DNA reads TGCGCCAGCAGCCAAGTCCCAGGGGCCCCCTACGAGCAGTACTTC. Its translation is CASSQVPGAPYEQYF.

In this sample, this clone turned up a few times. V and J are TRBV2 and TRBJ2-7; 7 bases map to TRBD1. The V segment lost 4 bases and the J segment 4 bases; nucleotides outside the gene matches: 1. The CDR3 is made up of 12 amino acids. Germline CDR1 SNHLY, CDR2 FYNNEI. The CDR3 DNA is TGTGCCAGCAGTGGGGACAGTTACGAGCAGTACTTC. Protein product: CASSGDSYEQYF. Supplemented by reference TRBV2 and TRBJ2-7, the full variable domain reads EPEVTQTPSHQVTQMGQEVILRCVPISNHLYFYWYRQILGQKVEFLVSFYNNEISEKSEIFDDQFSVERPDGSNFTLKIRSTKLEDSAMYFCASSGDSYEQYFGPGTRLTVT.

The chain joins TRBV29-1 to TRBJ2-1, with TRBD2 as a possible D gene (6 bases). The CDR3 extends over 13 amino acids. The V end was cut by 7 bases, the J end by 3 bases, with 13 bases between. The V gene's germline CDR1 is SQVTM and CDR2 ANQGSEA. The CDR3 DNA reads as TGCAGCGCCCTGGGACTCGACTACAATGAGCAGTTCTTC. Amino acid sequence: CSALGLDYNEQFF.

The chain uses TRBV5-1 and TRBJ2-3; maybe TRBD2 (6 bases). The CDR3 spans 15 residues. CDR1 is SGHRS, CDR2 YFSETQ, per germline. Trimming left V 0 bases short and J 3 bases short, with 11 bases between. CDR3 loop: CASSLASRETDTQYF. CDR3 in DNA: TGCGCCAGCAGCTTGGCCTCCCGGGAGACAGATACGCAGTATTTT.

The chain has TRBV19 and TRBJ1-5; 9 bases match TRBD1. This CDR3 has 14 residues. From germline, CDR1 is LNHDA and CDR2 SQIVND (reference sequence). Germline trimming cut 7 bases from V and 6 bases from J; bases unmatched to any gene: 7. This CDR3 is CASKPDRGGQPQHF. CDR3 coding DNA: TGTGCCAGTAAACCTGACAGGGGGGGTCAGCCCCAGCATTTT.

The chain links TRBV28 to TRBJ1-2; 9 positions match TRBD1. Germline CDR1 and CDR2: MDHEN and SYDVKM. Trimming removed 5 bases from V and 0 bases from J; junction bases left unmatched: 4. The CDR3 totals 15 residues. DNA for the CDR3: TGTGCCAGCAGTAACAGGGGGCACTCTAACTATGGCTACACCTTC. It encodes CASSNRGHSNYGYTF.

The gene calls are TRBV18 and TRBJ2-6; D is ambiguous. Germline V lookup: CDR1 KGHSH, CDR2 LQKENI. Trimming pared 0 bases from V and 2 bases from J, leaving 2 bases between. The CDR3 totals 14 residues. The DNA for the CDR3 is TGTGCCAGCTCACCACCTACTGGGGCCAACGTCCTGACTTTC. This gives the protein CASSPPTGANVLTF. The full variable domain, with the rest looked up from reference TRBV18 and TRBJ2-6, is NAGVMQNPRHLVRRRGQEARLRCSPMKGHSHVYWYRQLPEEGLKFMVYLQKENIIDESGMPKERFSAEFPKEGPSILRIQQVVRGDSAAYFCASSPPTGANVLTFGAGSRLTVL.

The chain recombines TRBV11-2 with TRBJ2-7; TRBD2 might be the D (6 bases). The germline gives CDR1 SGHAT, CDR2 FQNNGV. The CDR3 is made up of 14 amino acids. The germline V and J ends were trimmed by 1 base and 5 bases, with 12 bases remaining between them. CDR3 amino acids: CASSLAGDYHEQYF. CDR3 bases: TGTGCCAGCAGCTTAGCGGGAGACTACCACGAGCAGTACTTC. The whole variable domain, remainder taken from reference TRBV11-2 and TRBJ2-7, is EAGVAQSPRYKIIEKRQSVAFWCNPISGHATLYWYQQILGQGPKLLIQFQNNGVVDDSQLPKDRFSAERLKGVDSTLKIQPAKLEDSAVYLCASSLAGDYHEQYFGPGTRLTVT.

V is TRBV11-3 and J is TRBJ2-1; D may be TRBD2 (7 bases). Per the germline V gene, CDR1 is SGHNT and CDR2 is YENEEA. The CDR3 has 14 residues. V shed 5 bases and J shed 12 bases, with 20 bases lying between them. The CDR3 region has the DNA TGTGCCAGCAGCCCCAGAGGGGGGGTCACGTTGCAGTTCTTC. Residues: CASSPRGGVTLQFF.

This chain joins TRBV4-2 and TRBJ1-1; TRBD1 agrees at 8 bases. V dropped 3 bases and J dropped 0; count of bases not matched to a gene: 9. Germline V gene sequence: CDR1 LGHNA, CDR2 YNFKEQ. The CDR3 spans 17 residues. Written as DNA, the CDR3 is TGTGCCAGCAGCCATACCGCTACAGGGGGATTGAACACTGAAGCTTTCTTT. It is translated as CASSHTATGGLNTEAFF.

The chain uses TRBV28 and TRBJ1-1, with 11 bases fitting TRBD1. The CDR3 is made up of 13 amino acids. J was trimmed by 4 bases and V by 6 bases; bases with no gene match: 1. Germline lookup yields CDR1 MDHEN and CDR2 SYDVKM. This chain's CDR3 is CASSGTGGTEAFF. CDR3 bases: TGTGCCAGCAGCGGGACAGGGGGCACTGAAGCTTTCTTT.

This chain uses TRBV4-1 with TRBJ2-7, with TRBD2 matching over 7 bases. The ends lost 4 bases at V and 3 bases at J; junction bases unmatched: 18. Germline V gene sequence: CDR1 MGHRA, CDR2 YSYEKL. This CDR3 has 18 amino acids. CDR3: CASSLMGTWGGVDYEQYF. The CDR3 nucleotides are TGCGCCAGCAGCCTTATGGGGACTTGGGGAGGGGTAGACTACGAGCAGTACTTC.

The V gene is TRBV5-6, the J gene TRBJ1-1; 8 bases are a match to TRBD1. Per the germline V gene, CDR1 is SGHDT and CDR2 is YYEEEE. V shed 2 bases and J 5 bases; nucleotides not matched to a gene: 5. The CDR3 is made up of 14 amino acids. The CDR3 nucleotides read TGTGCCAGCAGCTTCCCCGACAGGGGAACTGAAGCTTTCTTT. Translating gives CASSFPDRGTEAFF. Drawing the rest from reference TRBV5-6 and TRBJ1-1, the complete variable domain is DAGVTQSPTHLIKTRGQQVTLRCSPKSGHDTVSWYQQALGQGPQFIFQYYEEEERQRGNFPDRFSGHQFPNYSSELNVNALLLGDSALYLCASSFPDRGTEAFFGQGTRLTVV.

The chain links TRBV14 to TRBJ2-7; unclear D gene. This CDR3 is built from 13 residues. Between the trimmed V and J ends, which lost 0 bases and 7 bases, there was a span of 10 bases. The germline gives CDR1 SGHDN, CDR2 FVKESK. CDR3 loop: CASSQDIITEQYF. Written as DNA, the CDR3 is TGTGCCAGCAGCCAAGACATCATCACAGAGCAGTACTTC.

The chain combines TRBV30 with TRBJ2-4; 10 bases align to TRBD1. Germline values: CDR1 GTSNPN, CDR2 SVGIG (reference sequence). V lost 1 base and J lost 1; bases outside the gene matches: 10. The CDR3 contains 18 residues. CDR3 protein: CAWSDRDRGAMAKNIQYF. The DNA for the CDR3 is TGTGCCTGGAGTGACCGGGACAGGGGCGCTATGGCCAAAAACATTCAGTACTTC. Looking up the rest from reference TRBV30 and TRBJ2-4 gives the full variable domain: SQTIHQWPATLVQPVGSPLSLECTVEGTSNPNLYWYRQAAGRGLQLLFYSVGIGQISSEVPQNLSASRPQDRQFILSSKKLLLSDSGFYLCAWSDRDRGAMAKNIQYFGAGTRLSVL.

The gene calls are TRBV2 and TRBJ1-2, with D tentatively TRBD1 (5 bases). CDR3 size: 14 residues. V lost 2 bases and J lost 4, with 11 bases in between. Germline-derived CDR1 and CDR2 are SNHLY and FYNNEI. The CDR3: CASSEKTATYGYTF. The DNA for the CDR3 is TGTGCCAGCAGTGAAAAGACAGCTACCTATGGCTACACCTTC.

This chain uses TRBV6-1 with TRBJ2-7, with D tentatively TRBD2 (6 bases). The ends were cut back, 2 bases at V and 4 bases at J, with 12 bases in the middle. This CDR3 is built from 14 residues. Germline-derived CDR1 and CDR2 are MNHNS and SASEGT. The CDR3 nucleotides read TGTGCCAGCAGTGAACTGGCGGACTATTACGAGCAGTACTTC. This translates into CASSELADYYEQYF.

The chain is built from TRBV5-1 and TRBJ2-3; 9 bases align to TRBD2. CDR3 size: 15 residues. The J segment lost 4 bases and the V segment lost 0 bases, leaving 3 bases of the junction unmatched. Germline V lookup: CDR1 SGHRS, CDR2 YFSETQ. For the CDR3, the DNA is TGCGCCAGCAGCTTGGGGACTAGCGTGCCAGATACGCAGTATTTT. Amino acids: CASSLGTSVPDTQYF.

The CDR3 nucleotides are TGTGCCAGCAGCATAAGGGACTCCTTTTACGAGCAGTACTTC. This gives the protein CASSIRDSFYEQYF. This chain uses TRBV11-2 with TRBJ2-7, with D perhaps matching TRBD2 (6 bases). The ends were cut back, 5 bases at V and 4 bases at J, with 15 bases in the middle. The CDR3 is 14 residues long. The germline V gene encodes CDR1 SGHAT and CDR2 FQNNGV.